The 27 T cell receptor beta chains in this list originate from one sample, sequenced in a study of blood T cell repertoires in COVID-19. TCRdb keeps only in-frame clones here, not all; method: immunoSEQ multiplex PCR. The sample yields about 50,000 clones, around 82% seen once. The sample comprised peripheral blood. The receptors originated from a woman at least 80 years old with COVID-19, enrolled during active disease.

The chain combines TRBV29-1 with TRBJ2-2; possible D gene TRBD1, 6 bases. V was cut by 7 bases and J by 5 bases, with 8 bases left in between. Germline-derived CDR1 and CDR2 are SQVTM and ANQGSEA. CDR3 length: 11 residues. The CDR3 DNA reads as TGCAGCGCTACAGGGACCGGGGAGCTGTTTTTT. Its translation: CSATGTGELFF.

The chain is built from TRBV28 and TRBJ1-5, with TRBD1 identical over 9 bases. CDR1 MDHEN and CDR2 SYDVKM come from the germline V gene. The CDR3 runs 22 residues. The V segment lost 2 bases and the J segment 2 bases; nucleotides outside the gene matches: 22. The CDR3 DNA reads as TGTGCCAGCAGTTTAGAGTCCCGCGGGACAGGGTGGGGGGCTATACGCAATCAGCCCCAGCATTTT. Encoded protein: CASSLESRGTGWGAIRNQPQHF.

The chain has TRBV2 and TRBJ2-5; 13 bases agree with TRBD2. Germline lookup yields CDR1 SNHLY and CDR2 FYNNEI. The CDR3 has 17 residues. Unmatched junction bases numbered 9, after V lost 6 bases and J lost 2 bases. The CDR3 DNA reads as TGTGCCAGCAGCCGGAGACTAGCGGGAGGCCCACAAGAGACCCAGTACTTC. It is translated as CASSRRLAGGPQETQYF.

V is TRBV15 and J is TRBJ2-1; possible D gene TRBD1, 5 bases. Germline lookup yields CDR1 LNHNV and CDR2 YYDKDF (reference sequence). This CDR3 comprises 18 residues. Trimming removed 0 bases from V and 2 bases from J, with 17 bases in between. The CDR3, as DNA: TGTGCCACCAGCAGAGATTTGGTAGGGGCCCTAACCTACAATGAGCAGTTCTTC. Translated: CATSRDLVGALTYNEQFF.

This clone was recorded only once. V usage is TRBV19 and J usage is TRBJ1-2; 11 nucleotides match TRBD1. The CDR3 consists of 13 residues. Germline V gene data show CDR1 as LNHDA and CDR2 as SQIVND (reference sequence). Germline trimming cut 7 bases from V and 6 bases from J; bases unmatched to any gene: 4. The CDR3 DNA reads as TGTGCCAGTACCCTGGGACAGGGGGATGGCTACACCTTC. It translates to CASTLGQGDGYTF.

The chain combines TRBV24-1 with TRBJ2-1; TRBD2 agrees at 16 bases. V lost 4 bases to trimming and J lost 7 bases; unmatched junction nucleotides: 9. The CDR3 has 18 amino acids. Germline CDR1 reads KGHDR; CDR2 reads SFDVKD. CDR3 in DNA: TGTGCCACCAGTGACGGGGGACTAGCGGGAGGGTCTAGTAATGAGCAGTTCTTC. Residues: CATSDGGLAGGSSNEQFF.

The V gene is TRBV10-3, the J gene TRBJ2-7, with a tentative D call TRBD1 (5 bases). CDR3 length equals 15 residues. Between the trimmed V and J ends, which lost 6 bases and 0 bases, there was a span of 15 bases. The germline V gene has CDR1 ENHRY and CDR2 SYGVKD. The CDR3 protein is CAISSDRLSSYEQYF. The CDR3 nucleotides read TGTGCCATCAGCTCAGACAGACTCAGCTCCTACGAGCAGTACTTC.

The chain couples TRBV3-1 (or the pseudogene TRBV3-2) to TRBJ2-7; unclear D gene. CDR3 size: 12 residues. The germline V gene has CDR1 LGHDT and CDR2 YNNKEL (reference sequence). V dropped 1 base and J dropped 9 bases, with 10 bases sitting between them. The CDR3 is CASSQADTGQYF. The CDR3 DNA is TGTGCCAGCAGCCAAGCTGACACTGGGCAGTACTTC.

The CDR3 reads CASSPWAGYNEQFF. The CDR3 nucleotides are TGTGCCAGCAGCCCCTGGGCAGGTTACAATGAGCAGTTCTTC. V usage is TRBV14 and J usage is TRBJ2-1; D unresolved. Deletions cut 4 bases from V and 4 bases from J, with 11 bases between. The CDR3 has 14 residues. The germline V gene encodes CDR1 SGHDN and CDR2 FVKESK.

Only one count was recorded for this clone. This chain connects TRBV5-1 to TRBJ2-7; tentatively, D is TRBD1 (6 bases). The CDR3 loop spans 15 amino acids. Per germline, CDR1 SGHRS and CDR2 YFSETQ. Trimming shortened V by 2 bases and J by 2 bases, and 14 bases separated the two germline ends. The CDR3 loop is CASSFSWGQTYEQYF. The DNA of the CDR3 is TGCGCCAGCAGCTTCTCATGGGGGCAAACCTACGAGCAGTACTTC.

This clone was observed a handful of times. The rearrangement joins TRBV25-1 to TRBJ1-4, with 12 bases aligning to TRBD1. Trimming at V came to 4 bases and at J to 10 bases, leaving 7 bases not matched to a gene. Germline CDR1 MGHDK, CDR2 SYGVNS. The CDR3 covers 15 residues. As DNA, the CDR3 is TGTGCCAGCAGTGCCCGGGACAGGGGGCATCCAAAACTGTTTTTT. Translated: CASSARDRGHPKLFF.

V is TRBV28 and J is TRBJ2-7, with 12 bases matching TRBD2. Germline values: CDR1 MDHEN, CDR2 SYDVKM. V lost 8 bases, J lost 7 bases, and 9 bases stayed unmatched. The CDR3 spans 14 residues. The CDR3 DNA follows: TGTGCCAGCGGCCCTAGCGGGAGGGCCTGGGAGCAGTACTTC. Translating gives CASGPSGRAWEQYF.

The J gene is TRBJ1-2, the V gene TRBV11-2; D gene unclear. The CDR3 runs 14 residues. V was shortened by 3 bases and J by 7 bases, with 15 bases between the two germline ends. Germline lookup yields CDR1 SGHAT and CDR2 FQNNGV. CDR3 region: CASSFFTADTGYTF. DNA for the CDR3: TGTGCCAGCAGCTTCTTTACTGCGGATACTGGCTACACCTTC.

The chain employs TRBV5-4 and TRBJ2-7, with 11 positions matching TRBD2. Germline-derived CDR1 and CDR2 are SGHNT and YYREEE (reference sequence). Trimming cost V 3 bases and J 6 bases; bases outside gene matches: 5. The CDR3 runs 14 residues. CDR3 amino acids: CASSSGTSGLEQYF. CDR3 DNA: TGTGCCAGCAGCTCCGGGACTAGCGGTCTCGAGCAGTACTTC.

This chain links TRBV18 with TRBJ2-7; 7 bases fit TRBD1. Germline V lookup: CDR1 KGHSH, CDR2 LQKENI. Unmatched junction bases numbered 12, after V lost 2 bases and J lost 5 bases. The CDR3 spans 16 residues. The CDR3 is CASSPRDIKGGHEQYF. CDR3 nucleotides: TGTGCCAGCTCACCAAGAGATATAAAAGGGGGCCACGAGCAGTACTTC.

This clone was counted only a few times. J is TRBJ1-6 and V is TRBV14, with TRBD1 as a possible D gene (5 bases). Looked up from germline, CDR1 is SGHDN and CDR2 is FVKESK. V lost 3 bases and J 7 bases, leaving 13 bases between the germline ends. The CDR3 sequence is 15 residues long. DNA of the CDR3: TGTGCCAGCAGCCACCCACCCGGGGGGAATTCACCCCTCCACTTT. It yields the protein CASSHPPGGNSPLHF.

The chain has TRBV7-9 and TRBJ1-5; 7 nucleotides match TRBD1. The CDR3 is 19 residues long. The V gene's germline CDR1 is SEHNR and CDR2 FQNEAQ (reference sequence). With 4 bases clipped from V and 0 bases from J, the junction kept 15 bases outside the gene matches. The CDR3 region has the DNA TGTGCCAGCAGCTACCCTTGGGGGACAGACTTTTATAGCAATCAGCCCCAGCATTTT. Amino acids: CASSYPWGTDFYSNQPQHF.

The rearrangement joins TRBV18 to TRBJ1-3; possible D gene TRBD1, 6 bases. This CDR3 contains 15 residues. Germline CDR1 is KGHSH and CDR2 is LQKENI. V was pared by 3 bases and J by 0 bases, with 9 bases between. Here the CDR3 reads CASSPGQISGNTIYF. CDR3 nucleotides: TGTGCCAGCTCACCCGGACAGATCTCTGGAAACACCATATATTTT.

The chain links TRBV30 to TRBJ1-1, with D unresolved. The CDR3 has 14 amino acids. Germline V CDR1 and CDR2: GTSNPN, SVGIG (reference sequence). Between the trimmed V and J ends, which lost 5 bases and 1 base, there was a span of 14 bases. The CDR3, as DNA: TGTGCCTGGGGAATTTCGGGAAGGAACACTGAAGCTTTCTTT. Its translation is CAWGISGRNTEAFF.

This clone has just one count. The chain uses TRBV5-1 and TRBJ1-2; weak D call: TRBD1 (6 bases). From germline, CDR1 is SGHRS and CDR2 YFSETQ. This CDR3 region has 15 residues. Between the trimmed V and J ends, which lost 3 bases and 4 bases, there was a span of 16 bases. CDR3 loop: CASSSQQGGSYGYTF. In nucleotides, the CDR3 is TGCGCCAGCAGCTCACAACAGGGCGGGTCCTATGGCTACACCTTC.

V gene TRBV19 combines with J gene TRBJ1-5; TRBD1 matches 7 bases. CDR1 is LNHDA and CDR2 is SQIVND in the germline V gene (reference sequence). The CDR3 sequence is 19 residues long. V dropped 5 bases and J dropped 6; count of bases not matched to a gene: 22. The CDR3 region is CASSPKPGQRMGTGQPQHF. CDR3 bases: TGTGCCAGTAGTCCAAAGCCGGGACAGAGAATGGGCACCGGTCAGCCCCAGCATTTT.

The chain is built from TRBV29-1 and TRBJ2-3; 7 bases match TRBD2. The CDR3 is 14 residues long. Trimming took 3 bases from V and 1 from J; bases not matched to a gene: 4. The germline gives CDR1 SQVTM, CDR2 ANQGSEA. The CDR3 region has the DNA TGCAGCGTTGATCATCGGGAGGGCACAGATACGCAGTATTTT. Protein product: CSVDHREGTDTQYF.

This clone was seen just once. The V call is TRBV10-3, the J call TRBJ1-1; possible D gene TRBD1, 5 bases. Germline CDR1 is ENHRY and CDR2 is SYGVKD. Trimming cost V 0 bases and J 7 bases, with 9 bases left between them. The CDR3 has 13 amino acids. CDR3 loop: CAISESGQVEAFF. DNA for the CDR3: TGTGCCATCAGTGAGTCTGGACAAGTTGAAGCTTTCTTT.

The rearrangement joins TRBV7-9 to TRBJ2-1; D possibly corresponds to TRBD1 (5 bases). The V end was cut by 5 bases, the J end by 3 bases, with 14 bases between. The germline CDR1 and CDR2 sequences are SEHNR and FQNEAQ (reference sequence). The CDR3 totals 15 residues. The CDR3 region has the DNA TGTGCCAGCAGCCCCTTGGGGCTACGCTACAATGAGCAGTTCTTC. Translated: CASSPLGLRYNEQFF.

The chain carries TRBV29-1 and TRBJ2-7, with D perhaps TRBD1 (6 bases). CDR3 length: 13 amino acids. The germline V and J ends were trimmed by 6 bases and 1 base, with 13 bases remaining between them. The germline gives CDR1 SQVTM, CDR2 ANQGSEA. The CDR3 DNA is TGCAGCGTCTCCGGGACACCTTCCTACGAGCAGTACTTC. Its translation: CSVSGTPSYEQYF.

The rearrangement joins TRBV6-2 or TRBV6-3 to TRBJ1-5, with TRBD1 matching over 7 bases. Germline V gene lookup returns CDR1 MNHEY and CDR2 SVGEGT. V trimming: 5 bases; J trimming: 6 bases; junction bases outside the gene matches: 7. CDR3 length: 14 amino acids. Written as DNA, the CDR3 is TGTGCCAGCAGTCGACAGGGTGGAACTCAGCCCCAGCATTTT. This gives the protein CASSRQGGTQPQHF.

The rearrangement uses TRBV5-5 and TRBJ2-3; maybe TRBD1 (6 bases). The CDR3 has 17 amino acids. Germline assignment: CDR1 SGHKS and CDR2 YYEKEE (reference sequence). With 4 bases removed from V and 4 bases from J, the gap between germline ends came to 22 bases. In DNA form, the CDR3 reads TGTGCCAGCAGCCATACCAGGGGAGCGTACAAATCAGATACGCAGTATTTT. It codes for CASSHTRGAYKSDTQYF.